This T cell receptor beta chain derives from a study of chemoradiotherapy in HPV16-positive cancers. Generated by immunoSEQ multiplex PCR, the TCRdb table keeps only in-frame clones and is missing some. The table lists about 32,000 clones, more than 70% of them singletons, with approximately 5% in the top ten. The V and J ends lost 5 bases and 6 bases respectively, with 16 bases between them. This CDR3 spans 14 amino acids. The germline V gene encodes CDR1 SEHNR and CDR2 FQNEAQ (reference sequence). The specimen was blood, collected from a patient who underwent chemoradiotherapy. The TCR was taken from a human donor with HPV-associated anogenital cancer. J is TRBJ1-1 and V is TRBV7-9; D gene uncertain. As DNA, the CDR3 is TGTGCCAGCAGCCACTCCTCCATAGATGCTGAAGCTTTCTTT. It translates to CASSHSSIDAEAFF.